The rows below give T cell receptor beta chains drawn from one sample of a study of blood T cell repertoires in COVID-19. Assay: immunoSEQ multiplex PCR; the TCRdb copy retains only in-frame clones and omits some. The profile covers about 150,000 clones, with over 75% appearing a single time and 13% taken by the ten largest. The sequenced material came from peripheral blood. The receptors derive from a man aged 18 to 29 with COVID-19, enrolled during active disease. Each CDR3 is given with its conserved first and last residue. A D gene is named only where the DNA matches it firmly. Not all rows give a size; the values are once, few, many and, for expanded clones, a class.

j_call,d_call,v_call,clone_size,cdr3_aa,cdr3_nt
TRBJ1-1,-,TRBV7-9,-,CASTRGGRGATEAFF,TGTGCCAGCACCAGAGGCGGGCGGGGAGCGACTGAAGCTTTCTTT
TRBJ2-3,TRBD2,TRBV11-2,-,CASRSLADTTDTQYF,TGTGCCAGCAGATCCCTAGCGGATACCACAGATACGCAGTATTTT
TRBJ2-1,TRBD2,TRBV27,-,CASSLYRREARVPDEQFF,TGTGCCAGCAGTTTATATCGGCGGGAGGCCCGGGTTCCCGATGAGCAGTTCTTC
TRBJ1-2,-,TRBV12-3/TRBV12-4,-,CASSGSGHGYTF,TGTGCCAGCAGTGGTTCCGGTCATGGCTACACCTTC
TRBJ2-2,-,TRBV27,-,CASTTSGELFF,TGTGCCAGCACAACATCCGGGGAGCTGTTTTTT
TRBJ2-2,-,TRBV2,-,CATPIDRNTGELFF,TGTGCCACCCCGATCGACAGGAACACCGGGGAGCTGTTTTTT
TRBJ1-2,-,TRBV5-1,-,CAIPRGIQKANYGYTF,TGCGCGATCCCCCGGGGTATTCAGAAGGCTAACTATGGCTACACCTTC
TRBJ1-4,TRBD1,TRBV5-6,once,CASIKTGTGNEKLFF,TGTGCCAGCATCAAAACCGGGACAGGGAATGAAAAACTGTTTTTT
TRBJ2-4,-,TRBV5-1,-,CASSPGWDTQYF,TGCGCCAGCAGCCCGGGTTGGGACACACAGTACTTC
TRBJ2-1,TRBD1,TRBV14,-,CASSMTGNSYNEQFF,TGTGCCAGCAGCATGACAGGGAATTCCTACAATGAGCAGTTCTTC
TRBJ1-1,-,TRBV18,-,CASSQGQNTEAFF,TGTGCCAGCTCCCAGGGACAGAACACTGAAGCTTTCTTT
TRBJ2-3,TRBD1,TRBV4-3,-,CASSQGAGQGTDTQYF,TGCGCCAGCAGCCAAGGGGCCGGACAGGGGACAGATACGCAGTATTTT
TRBJ1-2,-,TRBV27,-,CASSPRQGRYGYTF,TGTGCCAGCAGTCCCCGCCAGGGAAGGTATGGCTACACCTTC
TRBJ2-5,TRBD1,TRBV28,-,CASSFDRGRETQYF,TGTGCCAGCAGTTTTGACAGGGGGCGAGAGACCCAGTACTTC
TRBJ2-3,-,TRBV5-4,-,CASSLNRGTDTQYF,TGTGCCAGCAGCTTGAATCGGGGAACAGATACGCAGTATTTT
TRBJ2-3,-,TRBV18,-,CASSPDRGRATDTQYF,TGTGCCAGCTCACCAGATCGAGGCAGGGCAACAGATACGCAGTATTTT
TRBJ2-7,TRBD1,TRBV19,-,CASRTGTGGRYEQYF,TGTGCCAGTAGGACCGGGACAGGGGGACGGTACGAGCAGTACTTC
TRBJ2-1,TRBD2,TRBV6-2/TRBV6-3,-,CASSYSASGSSYNEQFF,TGTGCCAGCAGTTACTCGGCTAGCGGGAGCTCCTACAATGAGCAGTTCTTC
TRBJ2-3,-,TRBV18,-,CASSLAGNTDTQYF,TGTGCCAGCAGCCTGGCGGGAAACACAGATACGCAGTATTTT
TRBJ1-2,TRBD1,TRBV27,few,CASGHRGRNYGYTF,TGTGCCAGCGGCCACAGGGGACGTAACTATGGCTACACCTTC
TRBJ2-2,-,TRBV7-9,once,CASSLRGTAPGELFF,TGTGCCAGCAGCTTAAGGGGGACCGCCCCCGGGGAGCTGTTTTTT